This T cell receptor beta chain was recovered during a study of T cell responses to AZD1222 COVID-19 vaccine. This CDR3 contains 15 residues. The germline gives CDR1 MRHNA, CDR2 SNTAGT. J lost 3 bases, V lost 2 bases, and 4 bases had no gene match. TCRdb's copy holds only in-frame clones and misses some; the assay was immunoSEQ multiplex PCR. The table includes under 150,000 clones, approximately 90% detected once. Doses given second, at about 4 or about 12 weeks, were pooled. J is TRBJ2-3 and V is TRBV6-4; 8 nucleotides align to TRBD2. The clonotype originates from an adult who received the AZD1222 COVID-19 vaccine. Material: peripheral blood, obtained 28 days after the second AZD1222 dose. This chain's CDR3 is CASSDNLAGTDTQYF. CDR3 in DNA: TGTGCCAGCAGTGACAACCTAGCGGGTACAGATACGCAGTATTTT.